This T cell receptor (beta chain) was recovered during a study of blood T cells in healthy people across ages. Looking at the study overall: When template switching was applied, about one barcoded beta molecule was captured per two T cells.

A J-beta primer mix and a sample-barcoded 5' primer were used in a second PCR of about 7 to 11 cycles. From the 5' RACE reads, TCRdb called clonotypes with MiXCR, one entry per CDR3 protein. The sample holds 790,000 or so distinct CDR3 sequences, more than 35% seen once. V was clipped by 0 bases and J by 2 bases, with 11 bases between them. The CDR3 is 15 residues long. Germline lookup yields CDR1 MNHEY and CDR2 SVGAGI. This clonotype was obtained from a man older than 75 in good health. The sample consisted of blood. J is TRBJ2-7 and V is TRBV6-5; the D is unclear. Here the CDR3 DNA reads TGTGCCAGCAGTTACTCGGGCGATACGACCTACGAGCAGTACTTC. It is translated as CASSYSGDTTYEQYF.